Shown below are 14 T cell receptor beta chains from a single sample sequenced in a study of cytomegalovirus exposure and HLA in healthy donors. Primers: 60 Vbeta forward and 13 Jbeta reverse. The method was immunoSEQ multiplex PCR; TCRdb's version includes in-frame clones alone and lacks a portion of them. The sample gives about 190,000 clones, under 85% of which show up once; roughly 1.6% is in the top ten. Specimen: PBMCs. Source of these receptors: a woman between 18 and 30 years old in good health and CMV-seronegative.

This chain connects TRBV15 to TRBJ2-7; D might be TRBD1 (6 bases). Germline-derived CDR1 and CDR2 are LNHNV and YYDKDF (reference sequence). V gave up 3 bases and J gave up 3 bases, with 12 bases separating them. The CDR3 is made up of 14 amino acids. CDR3 DNA sequence: TGTGCCACCAGCAGGGACAGTGGGCTCTACGAGCAGTACTTC. Amino acids: CATSRDSGLYEQYF. The full variable domain, with the rest looked up from reference TRBV15 and TRBJ2-7, is DAMVIQNPRYQVTQFGKPVTLSCSQTLNHNVMYWYQQKSSQAPKLLFHYYDKDFNNEADTPDNFQSRRPNTSFCFLDIRSPGLGDTAMYLCATSRDSGLYEQYFGPGTRLTVT.

The chain is built from TRBV19 and TRBJ2-3; 12 nucleotides align to TRBD2. Germline loops: CDR1 LNHDA, CDR2 SQIVND (reference sequence). The CDR3 is 16 residues long. J gave up 1 base and V 7 bases, and 6 bases lay outside the gene matches. The CDR3 region has the DNA TGTGCCAGTAATGATCGACTAGCGGGGGGCACAGATACGCAGTATTTT. This sequence encodes CASNDRLAGGTDTQYF.

Of note for this clone: A junction end diverges from the germline sequence, so it may reflect a read error. The chain has TRBV5-4 and TRBJ1-2; perhaps TRBD1 as D (6 bases). Germline-derived CDR1 and CDR2 are SGHNT and YYREEE (reference sequence). This CDR3 contains 14 residues. The CDR3: CASSLVGGNSGYTF. In nucleotides, the CDR3 is TGTGCCAGCAGCTTGGTTGGGGGCAACTCTGGCTACACCTTC.

The gene calls are TRBV7-9 and TRBJ2-1; 7 positions match TRBD1. The CDR3 is 14 residues long. Germline trimming cut 5 bases from V and 12 bases from J; bases unmatched to any gene: 13. The V gene's germline CDR1 is SEHNR and CDR2 FQNEAQ (reference sequence). The CDR3, as DNA: TGTGCCAGCAGCCAAGGGACAGACCTATCTCGGCAGTTCTTC. Translating gives CASSQGTDLSRQFF.

A single count supports this clone. The chain recombines TRBV30 with TRBJ1-2; 8 nucleotides agree with TRBD1. The CDR3 runs to 14 residues. Germline V gene sequence: CDR1 GTSNPN, CDR2 SVGIG (reference sequence). The V segment lost 2 bases and the J segment 3 bases; nucleotides outside the gene matches: 5. The CDR3 is CAWSPGGADYGYTF. The CDR3 region has the DNA TGTGCCTGGAGTCCAGGGGGCGCGGACTATGGCTACACCTTC. Using reference TRBV30 and TRBJ1-2 for the parts outside the CDR3, the full variable domain is SQTIHQWPATLVQPVGSPLSLECTVEGTSNPNLYWYRQAAGRGLQLLFYSVGIGQISSEVPQNLSASRPQDRQFILSSKKLLLSDSGFYLCAWSPGGADYGYTFGSGTRLTVV.

J is TRBJ1-5 and V is TRBV6-1; 8 bases align to TRBD1. CDR1 and CDR2 (germline): MNHNS, SASEGT. Trimming took 6 bases from V and 2 from J; bases not matched to a gene: 3. The CDR3 contains 14 residues. CDR3 region: CASREGQGNQPQHF. CDR3 nucleotide sequence: TGTGCCAGCAGAGAGGGACAGGGCAATCAGCCCCAGCATTTT.

This sequence joins TRBV18 and TRBJ1-2; tentatively, D is TRBD1 (5 bases). The CDR3 runs 13 residues. Deletions cut 2 bases from V and 6 bases from J, with 10 bases between. CDR1 is KGHSH and CDR2 is LQKENI in the germline V gene. The CDR3 region has the DNA TGTGCCAGCTCACCATCAGGGTCCCATGGCTACACCTTC. Translating it yields CASSPSGSHGYTF.

Only a few counts were recorded for this clone. This chain links TRBV7-9 with TRBJ2-1; 10 bases are a match to TRBD2. This CDR3 contains 16 residues. CDR1 is SEHNR and CDR2 is FQNEAQ in the germline V gene (reference sequence). The V segment lost 0 bases and the J segment 3 bases; nucleotides outside the gene matches: 2. CDR3 bases: TGTGCCAGCAGCTTAGCGACTAGCGGGTTCTACAATGAGCAGTTCTTC. Translating gives CASSLATSGFYNEQFF.

This sequence joins TRBV4-1 and TRBJ1-5; TRBD1 is a possible D gene (5 bases). V was cut by 1 base and J by 4 bases, with 11 bases left in between. The CDR3 runs 15 residues. Germline V gene lookup returns CDR1 MGHRA and CDR2 YSYEKL. This chain's CDR3 is CASSQVPEGNQPQHF. DNA of the CDR3: TGCGCCAGCAGCCAAGTTCCGGAGGGGAATCAGCCCCAGCATTTT.

This clone was found a few times. The rearrangement links TRBV15 to TRBJ2-4; TRBD2 matches at 7 bases. Trimming cost V 0 bases and J 9 bases; bases outside gene matches: 20. From germline, CDR1 is LNHNV and CDR2 YYDKDF (reference sequence). This CDR3 contains 19 residues. CDR3 sequence: CATSRDPAALAGLDTIQYF. In DNA form, the CDR3 reads TGTGCCACCAGCAGAGATCCCGCCGCTCTGGCCGGACTAGATACCATTCAGTACTTC.

This chain joins TRBV10-3 and TRBJ1-1; 9 nucleotides line up with TRBD1. The CDR3 has 13 residues. CDR1 ENHRY and CDR2 SYGVKD come from the germline V gene. V dropped 3 bases and J dropped 11; count of bases not matched to a gene: 7. Written as DNA, the CDR3 is TGTGCCATCAGTGAAGGGACAGGGAGGCGTGCTTTCTTT. Residues: CAISEGTGRRAFF.

This rearrangement joins TRBV11-3 to TRBJ2-7; perhaps TRBD1 as D (6 bases). Germline lookup yields CDR1 SGHNT and CDR2 YENEEA. Trimming shortened V by 6 bases and J by 7 bases, and 16 bases separated the two germline ends. The CDR3 loop spans 13 amino acids. CDR3 DNA sequence: TGTGCCAGCAGTATCCTCCCGACAGGAGAGCAGTACTTC. As protein: CASSILPTGEQYF.

The V call is TRBV15, the J call TRBJ2-1; 9 bases line up with TRBD2. Trimming cost V 3 bases and J 7 bases; bases outside gene matches: 7. The CDR3 is 15 residues long. Per the germline V gene, CDR1 is LNHNV and CDR2 is YYDKDF (reference sequence). The chain's CDR3 is CATSSMRGGRNEQFF. In DNA form, the CDR3 reads TGTGCCACCAGCAGCATGCGGGGGGGCCGTAATGAGCAGTTCTTC.

This clone was seen a few times. This chain links TRBV12-5 with TRBJ2-1, with TRBD2 identical over 7 bases. V trimming: 4 bases; J trimming: 9 bases; junction bases outside the gene matches: 3. Per germline, CDR1 LGHNT and CDR2 FRNRAP. The CDR3 is made up of 12 amino acids. CDR3 in DNA: TGTGCTAGTGGTTCGGGGGGAGGTGAGCAGTTCTTC. Amino acids: CASGSGGGEQFF.